This is a list of T cell receptor beta chains from one sample in a study of blood T cell repertoires in COVID-19. Using immunoSEQ multiplex PCR, the repertoire was profiled, and TCRdb retains in-frame clones only, with some absent. The sample includes some 400,000 clones, 70% to 90% of them seen just once. The sequencing sample was made of peripheral blood. These TCRs come from an older woman with COVID-19, enrolled during active disease. Each CDR3 is given with its conserved first and last residue. The order of the fields is J gene, V gene, clone size, D gene, CDR3 DNA, CDR3 protein. A D gene is named only where the DNA matches it firmly. Part of the rows lack a size; the others show once, few, many or a class for expanded clones.

>TRBJ2-2|TRBV27|NA|NA
TGTGCCAGCAGTTCCCCTTACCCCGGGCGGGCGGGGGAGCTGTTTTTT
CASSSPYPGRAGELFF
>TRBJ1-1|TRBV2|NA|NA
TGTGCCAGCATTAGAGGGCCAGGGGTGAACACTGAAGCTTTCTTT
CASIRGPGVNTEAFF
>TRBJ1-1|TRBV21-1|NA|NA
TGTGCCAGCAGCAACATGCGTGTTGGGGGGACTGAAGCTTTCTTT
CASSNMRVGGTEAFF
>TRBJ2-7|TRBV24-1|NA|NA
TGTGCCACCAGTCTCTACAGGGTGTACGAGCAGTACTTC
CATSLYRVYEQYF
>TRBJ1-1|TRBV19|once|TRBD1
TGTGCCAGTAGTATTTCGGCGGCGCAGGGGGTTAGAGCTTTCTTT
CASSISAAQGVRAFF
>TRBJ2-2|TRBV6-5|NA|TRBD1
TGTGCCAGCAGAGGACAGGGCCCCGGGGAGCTGTTTTTT
CASRGQGPGELFF
>TRBJ1-1|TRBV6-5|NA|NA
TGTGCCAGCAGTTACTCGGCGGTTAGGAACACTGAAGCTTTCTTT
CASSYSAVRNTEAFF
>TRBJ2-2|TRBV7-9|NA|TRBD1
TGTGCCAGCAGCGCGGGACAGGGGAGCGGCGGGGAGCTGTTTTTT
CASSAGQGSGGELFF
>TRBJ2-3|TRBV25-1|NA|NA
TGTGCCAGCAGTGGGTTCGGTCGGCAGGGGAGCACAGATACGCAGTATTTT
CASSGFGRQGSTDTQYF
>TRBJ2-3|TRBV25-1|once|NA
TGTGCCAGCAGTGGATACAGCGGCGGCACAGATACGCAGTATTTT
CASSGYSGGTDTQYF